This is a list of T cell receptor beta chains from one sample in a study of CD8 T cells in ankylosing spondylitis. Using its own MiXCR run on the 5' RACE reads, TCRdb lists one record per CDR3 protein. The table has 400,000 to 450,000 distinct CDR3 sequences, roughly 17% seen once; the top ten hold about 0.94%. What was sequenced was blood, either unsorted or a sorted T cell fraction (not recorded which). The origin of the receptors is a male donor with ankylosing spondylitis. CDR3s include the opening cysteine and the closing phenylalanine or tryptophan. Each record gives: V gene, clone size, D gene, J gene, CDR3 DNA, CDR3 protein. D genes are given only for firm matches. Expanded clones get a size class; other rows say once, few or many, or leave the size out.

V gene: TRBV5-6
clone size: few
D gene: -
J gene: TRBJ2-1
CDR3 DNA: TGTGCCAGCAGCCTTAGGGACGCCCCCGGGTACAATGAGCAGTTCTTC
CDR3 protein: CASSLRDAPGYNEQFF

V gene: TRBV5-1
clone size: -
D gene: -
J gene: TRBJ1-1
CDR3 DNA: TGCGCCAGCAGCAGAGCGGGACTCCGAAGGGCTGAAGCTTTCTTT
CDR3 protein: CASSRAGLRRAEAFF

V gene: TRBV6-2/TRBV6-3
clone size: -
D gene: TRBD1
J gene: TRBJ1-2
CDR3 DNA: TGTGCCAGCAGCCGAAGACAGGGGGCCAACCATGGCTACACCTTC
CDR3 protein: CASSRRQGANHGYTF

V gene: TRBV7-2
clone size: -
D gene: -
J gene: TRBJ1-2
CDR3 DNA: TGTGCCAGCAGCTTAGGGGACTGGTCGATACTTGGCTACACCTTC
CDR3 protein: CASSLGDWSILGYTF

V gene: TRBV9
clone size: -
D gene: -
J gene: TRBJ1-3
CDR3 DNA: TGTGCCAGCAGCGTAGTTGGGGACTCTGGAAACACCATATATTTT
CDR3 protein: CASSVVGDSGNTIYF

V gene: TRBV12-3/TRBV12-4
clone size: many
D gene: TRBD1
J gene: TRBJ1-5
CDR3 DNA: TGTGCCAGCAGTTTGGGACAGGCTAGCAGCAATCAGCCCCAGCATTTT
CDR3 protein: CASSLGQASSNQPQHF

V gene: TRBV7-3
clone size: once
D gene: TRBD1
J gene: TRBJ2-3
CDR3 DNA: TGTGCCAGCAGCAAACAGGGGGGAGATACGCAGTATTTT
CDR3 protein: CASSKQGGDTQYF

V gene: TRBV4-1
clone size: few
D gene: TRBD2
J gene: TRBJ2-2
CDR3 DNA: TGCGCCAGCAGCCCACTAGCGGGGGTCACCGGGGAGCTGTTTTTT
CDR3 protein: CASSPLAGVTGELFF

V gene: TRBV11-1
clone size: -
D gene: -
J gene: TRBJ1-2
CDR3 DNA: TGTGCCAGCAGCAAGAGGGGGGTAAACTATGGCTACACCTTC
CDR3 protein: CASSKRGVNYGYTF

V gene: TRBV12-3/TRBV12-4
clone size: many
D gene: -
J gene: TRBJ2-2
CDR3 DNA: TGTGCCAGCAGTTTATCCCCGGGACACTACACCGGGGAGCTGTTTTTT
CDR3 protein: CASSLSPGHYTGELFF